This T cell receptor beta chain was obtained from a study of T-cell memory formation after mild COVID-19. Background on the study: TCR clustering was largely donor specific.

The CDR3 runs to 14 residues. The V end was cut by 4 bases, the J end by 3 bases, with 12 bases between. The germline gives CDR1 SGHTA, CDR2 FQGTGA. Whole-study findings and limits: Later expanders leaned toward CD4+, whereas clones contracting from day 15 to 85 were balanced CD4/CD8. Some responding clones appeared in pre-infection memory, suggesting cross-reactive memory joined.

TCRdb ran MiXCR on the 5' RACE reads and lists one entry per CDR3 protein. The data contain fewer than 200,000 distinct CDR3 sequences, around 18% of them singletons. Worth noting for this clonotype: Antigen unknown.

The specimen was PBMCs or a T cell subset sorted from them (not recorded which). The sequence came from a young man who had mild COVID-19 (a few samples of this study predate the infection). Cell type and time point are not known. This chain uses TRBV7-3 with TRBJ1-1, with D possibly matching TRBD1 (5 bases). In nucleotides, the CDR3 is TGTGCCAGCAGCTCTCAGGGAAGACACACTGAAGCTTTCTTT. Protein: CASSSQGRHTEAFF.